The rows below give T cell receptor beta chains drawn from one sample of a study of Graves' ophthalmopathy and Graves' hyperthyroidism. TCRdb independently ran MiXCR on the multiplex PCR reads; one entry per CDR3 protein. Among 200,000 to 250,000 distinct CDR3 sequences listed, under 30% were seen once. Sequencing was done on a sample of peripheral blood. Every receptor here comes from a man aged 50 to 60 with Graves' ophthalmopathy. CDR3s include the opening cysteine and the closing phenylalanine or tryptophan. A D gene is named only where the DNA matches it firmly. Size tells how often a clone was seen (once, few, many) or the class of an expanded clone, and some rows leave it out.

TRBV9	.	TRBD2	TRBJ2-7	CASSVAGREGHEQYF	TGTGCCAGCAGCGTAGCAGGCAGGGAGGGCCACGAGCAGTACTTC
TRBV12-3/TRBV12-4	many	.	TRBJ1-5	CASSLYMTRNQPQHF	TGTGCCAGCAGTTTATATATGACGCGCAATCAGCCCCAGCATTTT
TRBV24-1	.	.	TRBJ2-7	CATQGWTYEQYF	TGTGCCACGCAGGGGTGGACCTACGAGCAGTACTTC
TRBV19	.	.	TRBJ2-6	CASSILASGANVLTF	TGTGCCAGTAGTATATTAGCGTCAGGGGCCAACGTCCTGACTTTC
TRBV11-2	many	TRBD2	TRBJ2-7	CASSLGLGLAGESYEQYF	TGTGCCAGCAGCTTAGGCCTAGGACTAGCGGGAGAATCCTACGAGCAGTACTTC
TRBV20-1	many	.	TRBJ2-7	CSARSEGYEQYF	TGCAGTGCTAGGTCCGAGGGGTACGAGCAGTACTTC
TRBV5-8	many	.	TRBJ2-7	CASSLATFWEVNYEQYF	TGTGCCAGCAGCTTGGCCACTTTCTGGGAAGTTAACTACGAGCAGTACTTC
TRBV12-3/TRBV12-4	few	.	TRBJ1-2	CASSTENTAWGYTF	TGTGCCAGCAGTACCGAGAACACGGCGTGGGGCTACACCTTC
TRBV5-1	few	.	TRBJ2-7	CASSPQGHEQYF	TGCGCCAGCAGCCCCCAGGGCCACGAGCAGTACTTC
TRBV28	few	.	TRBJ2-7	CASSLREQYF	TGTGCCAGCAGTTTGAGGGAGCAGTACTTC
TRBV24-1	many	.	TRBJ1-2	CATSLGRSLGYTF	TGTGCCACCAGTCTTGGCAGGTCTCTTGGCTACACCTTC
TRBV20-1	few	.	TRBJ2-7	CSARAGGNRMSYEQYF	TGCAGTGCCCGAGCTGGGGGGAATAGAATGTCCTACGAGCAGTACTTC
TRBV7-2	many	.	TRBJ1-2	CASSLATAPPAIYYGYTF	TGTGCCAGCAGCTTAGCCACTGCTCCCCCCGCGATCTACTATGGCTACACCTTC
TRBV4-1	many	TRBD2	TRBJ2-7	CASSLERETAYEQYF	TGCGCCAGCAGCCTGGAGCGGGAGACCGCCTACGAGCAGTACTTC
TRBV18	.	.	TRBJ2-6	CASSRVDASSGANVLTF	TGTGCCAGCTCCCGGGTTGATGCAAGCTCTGGGGCCAACGTCCTGACTTTC
TRBV6-2/TRBV6-3	once	.	TRBJ2-7	CASSYRIEGLSYEQYF	TGTGCCAGCAGTTACCGAATCGAGGGACTCTCCTACGAGCAGTACTTC
TRBV28	many	TRBD1	TRBJ1-2	CASSQPGGYGYTF	TGTGCCAGCAGTCAACCAGGGGGGTATGGCTACACCTTC
TRBV6-1	.	.	TRBJ1-1	CASSDWNTEAFF	TGTGCCAGCAGTGATTGGAACACTGAAGCTTTCTTT
TRBV7-2	.	TRBD1	TRBJ1-5	CASSPEGQFNQPQHF	TGTGCCAGCAGCCCAGAGGGACAGTTCAATCAGCCCCAGCATTTT
TRBV7-8	.	TRBD1	TRBJ2-5	CASRPADRGLETQYF	TGTGCCAGCAGACCGGCGGACAGGGGGTTGGAGACCCAGTACTTC
TRBV6-1	once	.	TRBJ1-5	CASSEGLRDIPNQPQHF	TGTGCCAGCAGTGAGGGCTTACGGGACATCCCCAATCAGCCCCAGCATTTT
TRBV24-1	many	.	TRBJ2-4	CATPRAALAKNIQYF	TGTGCCACCCCTCGGGCAGCCCTAGCCAAAAACATTCAGTACTTC
TRBV12-3/TRBV12-4	.	TRBD1	TRBJ2-7	CASSFGDRGSEQYF	TGTGCCAGCAGTTTTGGGGACAGGGGTTCCGAGCAGTACTTC
TRBV6-5	few	.	TRBJ2-7	CASSLDRGLEQYF	TGTGCCAGCAGTTTGGACAGAGGACTCGAGCAGTACTTC
TRBV29-1	many	TRBD1	TRBJ2-5	CSAERSRTGGGETQYF	TGCAGCGCTGAGAGATCGAGGACAGGGGGAGGGGAGACCCAGTACTTC
TRBV28	many	TRBD2	TRBJ2-7	CASSLLGGGSYEQYF	TGTGCCAGCAGTTTGTTAGGCGGGGGGTCCTACGAGCAGTACTTC